This is a list of T cell receptor beta chains from one sample in a study of cytomegalovirus exposure and HLA in healthy donors. Assay used: immunoSEQ multiplex PCR; TCRdb lists only in-frame clones, some missing. This table has 95,000 to 120,000 clones, 70% to 85% appearing once. Specimen: PBMCs. The receptors were sampled from a woman aged 18-30 years in good health and CMV-seronegative. CDR3s include the opening cysteine and the closing phenylalanine or tryptophan.

v_gene	j_gene	CDR3aa
TRBV2	TRBJ1-2	CASSDRVYGYTF
TRBV27	TRBJ2-2	CASSLSGQTNTGELFF
TRBV28	TRBJ2-7	CASSPSGAGSYEQYF
TRBV7-9	TRBJ1-5	CASSRDGQAQHF
TRBV7-2	TRBJ2-7	CASSPIRDRPFEQYF
TRBV20-1	TRBJ1-2	CSARRGHGYTF
TRBV9	TRBJ1-3	CASSAGVHSGNTIYF
TRBV25-1	TRBJ2-3	CASSDRGRTDTQYF
TRBV28	TRBJ1-5	CASSTAGNQPQHF
TRBV7-3	TRBJ2-5	CASSLSGILGETQYF
TRBV7-9	TRBJ2-7	CASSLSDKGQAGNEQYF
TRBV10-1	TRBJ1-3	CASTDNLGSTIYF
TRBV5-1	TRBJ1-5	CASSLEGASNQPQHF
TRBV6-4	TRBJ2-3	CASSSGASADTQYF
TRBV7-9	TRBJ2-7	CASSLVQGGEQYF
TRBV19	TRBJ1-4	CASHDRVYSEKLFF
TRBV19	TRBJ1-1	CASSIATGKAFF
TRBV6-6	TRBJ1-5	CASNPRAPSNQPQHF
TRBV18	TRBJ1-1	CASSPRSGFTEAFF
TRBV2	TRBJ2-5	CASLDQAGVQETQYF
TRBV27	TRBJ1-5	CASHSNQPQHF
TRBV6-1	TRBJ2-2	CALVPRDGELFF